This T cell receptor beta chain is drawn from a study of technical replicates of blood from a few donors. Sequencing used immunoSEQ multiplex PCR; TCRdb keeps in-frame clones, though not all of them. Seen here are 100,000 or so clones, under 96% observed once, and the top ten hold 0.21%. V was cut by 3 bases and J by 3 bases, with 8 bases left in between. CDR3 length equals 13 residues. The germline V gene has CDR1 WNHNN and CDR2 SYGVQD (reference sequence). This chain uses TRBV10-1 with TRBJ1-2; D gene ambiguous. The TCR comes from a human donor in good health. Source material: T cells isolated from PBMCs. This CDR3 is CASSEAKYYGYTF. The CDR3 DNA reads TGCGCCAGCAGTGAAGCTAAGTACTATGGCTACACCTTC.